This TCR beta chain was recorded in a study of glioma-infiltrating T cells after dendritic cell vaccination. Whole-study context: Autologous tumor lysate was loaded overnight onto monocyte-derived dendritic cells grown less than 8 days with IL-4 and GM-CSF.

The sample's time point: after dendritic cell vaccination, including at tumor progression/relapse. This CDR3 has 16 residues. V dropped 5 bases and J dropped 0 bases, with 14 bases sitting between them. Germline V CDR1 and CDR2: SGHAT, FQDESV (reference sequence). This clone has just a few counts. This table comes from immunoSEQ multiplex PCR, and its TCRdb copy is limited to in-frame clones, with some not included. The table lists roughly 60,000 clones, approximately 80% of them singletons. This sequence originates from a human donor with glioblastoma. J is TRBJ1-3 and V is TRBV11-1, with D unresolved. This material consisted of blood, taken after dendritic cell vaccination. The CDR3 protein is CASSLGTTSSGNTIYF. CDR3 bases: TGTGCCAGCAGCCTAGGTACGACATCCTCTGGAAACACCATATATTTT.